This TCR beta chain was obtained from a study of T cell responses to AZD1222 COVID-19 vaccine. Turning to the study itself: Second-dose groups at about 4 or about 12 weeks were pooled. Whole-study findings and limits: Dominant at 160-218 and 743-854, vaccine-associated CD4 TCRs also spanned spike. Clonal diversity may have been underestimated, and the donors were mostly white British, with more females than males.

Clones were sequenced by immunoSEQ multiplex PCR, and TCRdb holds only the in-frame ones, with some missing. This table has under 300,000 clones, 90% to 95% appearing once. As concerns this clone: Its target is not known.

Germline CDR1 is SGHRS and CDR2 is YFSETQ. V was clipped by 0 bases and J by 7 bases, with 10 bases between them. The CDR3 sequence is 13 residues long. The sample was peripheral blood, taken on day 0 of AZD1222 vaccination. This TCR came from an adult in good health. V usage is TRBV5-1 and J usage is TRBJ1-2; D call uncertain. CDR3 sequence (DNA): TGCGCCAGCAGCTTGGCTGTTGAAAGTGGCTACACCTTC. It translates to CASSLAVESGYTF. Variable domain in full (rest from reference TRBV5-1 and TRBJ1-2): KAGVTQTPRYLIKTRGQQVTLSCSPISGHRSVSWYQQTPGQGLQFLFEYFSETQRNKGNFPGRFSGRQFSNSRSEMNVSTLELGDSALYLCASSLAVESGYTFGSGTRLTVV.